Each of the 14 T cell receptor beta chains below was sequenced from the same sample in a study of blood T cell repertoires in COVID-19. Sequencing was performed with immunoSEQ multiplex PCR; in TCRdb, only in-frame clones are kept and a portion is missing. The sample lists fewer than 150,000 clones, roughly 83% seen once, with around 17% in the top ten. Sequencing used peripheral blood. The receptor set was obtained from a woman aged 45-65 years with acute or convalescent COVID-19.

The chain joins TRBV6-1 to TRBJ2-5; D is undetermined. CDR1 is MNHNS, CDR2 SASEGT, per germline. Trimming removed 0 bases from V and 4 bases from J, with 21 bases in between. The CDR3 has 18 amino acids. The CDR3 loop is CASSEAGTATIVPETQYF. The CDR3 DNA reads as TGTGCCAGCAGTGAAGCAGGAACAGCCACCATCGTTCCAGAGACCCAGTACTTC.

The J gene is TRBJ2-7, the V gene TRBV6-2 or TRBV6-3; 12 bases align to TRBD2. The CDR3 extends over 17 amino acids. J gave up 4 bases and V 0 bases, and 7 bases lay outside the gene matches. The V gene's germline CDR1 is MNHEY and CDR2 SVGEGT. The CDR3 protein is CASSYSSELAGGYEQYF. The CDR3 DNA follows: TGTGCCAGCAGTTACTCGTCCGAACTAGCGGGGGGTTACGAGCAGTACTTC.

V and J are TRBV6-1 and TRBJ1-3; D call uncertain. The CDR3 is 14 residues long. CDR1 and CDR2 from the germline V gene are MNHNS and SASEGT. The V gene lost 3 bases and the J gene lost 2 bases, with 8 bases spanning the gap. The CDR3 region is CASSESPTGNTIYF. Here the CDR3 DNA reads TGTGCCAGCAGTGAGTCCCCTACTGGAAACACCATATATTTT.

The chain recombines TRBV2 with TRBJ2-2; 10 nucleotides line up with TRBD2. Germline V CDR1 and CDR2: SNHLY, FYNNEI. The length of the CDR3 is 14 residues. Unmatched junction bases numbered 2, after V lost 7 bases and J lost 3 bases. The chain's CDR3 is CASKGLAYTGELFF. For the CDR3, the DNA is TGTGCCAGCAAGGGACTAGCGTACACCGGGGAGCTGTTTTTT. Filled out from reference TRBV2 and TRBJ2-2, the complete variable domain reads EPEVTQTPSHQVTQMGQEVILRCVPISNHLYFYWYRQILGQKVEFLVSFYNNEISEKSEIFDDQFSVERPDGSNFTLKIRSTKLEDSAMYFCASKGLAYTGELFFGEGSRLTVL.

The chain recombines TRBV2 with TRBJ1-1; D is ambiguous. The CDR3 is made up of 13 amino acids. The germline V gene has CDR1 SNHLY and CDR2 FYNNEI. V lost 7 bases and J 2 bases, leaving 11 bases between the germline ends. The CDR3 DNA is TGTGCCAGCATCCGGCAGGTCAACACTGAAGCTTTCTTT. Amino acid sequence: CASIRQVNTEAFF.

The chain combines TRBV5-1 with TRBJ1-1; perhaps TRBD1 as D (5 bases). CDR3 length equals 14 residues. V lost 4 bases to trimming and J lost 3 bases, with 13 bases between them. The germline V gene encodes CDR1 SGHRS and CDR2 YFSETQ. This CDR3 reads CASSPRGGYTEAFF. In DNA, the CDR3 is TGCGCCAGCAGCCCCCGGGGGGGATACACTGAAGCTTTCTTT.

The CDR3, as DNA: TGTGCCAGCAGTTTATTAGGGGGAAGTGGAAACACCATATATTTT. Protein product: CASSLLGGSGNTIYF. The genes are TRBV28 and TRBJ1-3; maybe TRBD1 (6 bases). V gave up 1 base and J gave up 3 bases, with 10 bases separating them. Germline CDR1 and CDR2: MDHEN and SYDVKM. The CDR3 is 15 residues long.

The gene calls are TRBV7-8 and TRBJ2-3, with 9 bases identical to TRBD2. J lost 9 bases, V lost 2 bases, and 12 bases had no gene match. There are 16 residues in the CDR3. The germline gives CDR1 SGHVS, CDR2 FQNEAQ. The CDR3 sequence is CASSLMAGGQLATQYF. The CDR3 DNA follows: TGTGCCAGCAGCTTAATGGCGGGGGGGCAATTAGCGACGCAGTATTTT.

The V call is TRBV10-3, the J call TRBJ2-1; D perhaps matches TRBD1 (6 bases). The ends were cut back, 0 bases at V and 7 bases at J, with 7 bases in the middle. The CDR3 spans 13 residues. Germline CDR1 and CDR2: ENHRY and SYGVKD. CDR3 in amino acids: CAISESRGNEQFF. DNA of the CDR3: TGTGCCATCAGTGAGTCGAGGGGGAATGAGCAGTTCTTC.

The chain has TRBV6-5 and TRBJ1-2; D unresolved. The length of the CDR3 is 12 residues. Germline CDR1 is MNHEY and CDR2 is SVGAGI. V lost 7 bases, J lost 4 bases, and 10 bases lay in between. This chain's CDR3 is CASMQASYGYTF. For the CDR3, the DNA is TGTGCCAGCATGCAGGCCTCCTATGGCTACACCTTC.

The chain combines TRBV5-1 with TRBJ2-3, with 9 bases matching TRBD2. CDR1 SGHRS and CDR2 YFSETQ come from the germline V gene. The CDR3 is 13 residues long. The V segment lost 7 bases and the J segment 1 base; nucleotides outside the gene matches: 1. The chain's CDR3 is CASERGGTDTQYF. CDR3 in DNA: TGCGCCAGCGAGCGGGGGGGCACAGATACGCAGTATTTT. The entire variable domain, with the rest obtained from reference TRBV5-1 and TRBJ2-3, is as follows: KAGVTQTPRYLIKTRGQQVTLSCSPISGHRSVSWYQQTPGQGLQFLFEYFSETQRNKGNFPGRFSGRQFSNSRSEMNVSTLELGDSALYLCASERGGTDTQYFGPGTRLTVL.

The table lists this clone with a count of one. The CDR3 sequence is CASRSPGTGGNEQFF. DNA of the CDR3: TGTGCCAGCAGGTCTCCCGGGACAGGGGGCAATGAGCAGTTCTTC. The chain links TRBV9 to TRBJ2-1, with TRBD1 matching 11 bases. CDR1 SGDLS and CDR2 YYNGEE come from the germline V gene. There are 15 residues in the CDR3. V lost 5 bases, J lost 6 bases, and 7 bases stayed unmatched.

This clone was counted at least ten times. This chain uses TRBV5-1 with TRBJ2-7; D is undetermined. V was clipped by 4 bases and J by 4 bases, with 12 bases between them. The CDR3 sequence is 13 residues long. Germline V gene lookup returns CDR1 SGHRS and CDR2 YFSETQ. The CDR3, as DNA: TGCGCCAGCAGCCTGACCGCGGATTACGAGCAGTACTTC. Protein sequence: CASSLTADYEQYF. Using reference TRBV5-1 and TRBJ2-7 for the parts outside the CDR3, the full variable domain is KAGVTQTPRYLIKTRGQQVTLSCSPISGHRSVSWYQQTPGQGLQFLFEYFSETQRNKGNFPGRFSGRQFSNSRSEMNVSTLELGDSALYLCASSLTADYEQYFGPGTRLTVT.

The chain combines TRBV6-4 with TRBJ1-6; tentatively, D is TRBD1 (5 bases). The germline gives CDR1 MRHNA, CDR2 SNTAGT. Trimming left V 2 bases short and J 6 bases short, with 8 bases between. This CDR3 contains 14 residues. The CDR3 DNA is TGTGCCAGCAGTGACCAGGGAGGTAATTCACCCCTCCACTTT. Translation: CASSDQGGNSPLHF.